This T cell receptor beta chain stems from a study of T cell clones after liver transplantation. Study-wide context: A pre-transplant mixed lymphocyte reaction with TCRbeta sequencing defined graft-donor-reactive clones followed in post-transplant blood. Pre-transplant mixed lymphocyte reactions yielded third-party-reactive TCRbeta sequences as comparators for graft-donor-reactive sequences.

Germline V lookup: CDR1 LNHDA, CDR2 SQIVND (reference sequence). V was shortened by 7 bases and J by 2 bases, with 23 bases between the two germline ends. This CDR3 comprises 17 residues. The protocol was immunoSEQ multiplex PCR, while the TCRdb copy is restricted to in-frame clones and leaves out a portion. The sample carries 45,000 to 60,000 clones, less than 85% recorded once. The TCR originated in a human donor who received a liver transplant. V gene TRBV19 combines with J gene TRBJ1-2, with D tentatively TRBD1 (6 bases). The sample was CD4+ T cells from blood, taken before liver transplant. The CDR3 region has the DNA TGTGCCAGTAACCTCCGGACAGCGAACACAGGAAACTATGGCTACACCTTC. Its translation: CASNLRTANTGNYGYTF.